A single sample is the source of the 26 T cell receptor beta chains below, sequenced in a study of T cell responses to AZD1222 COVID-19 vaccine. Libraries were prepared by immunoSEQ multiplex PCR; TCRdb keeps only in-frame clonotypes and omits some of them. The sample consists of some 130,000 clones, more than 85% of them appearing once. The starting material was peripheral blood, obtained on day 0 of AZD1222 vaccination. The receptors were gathered from an adult in good health.

The rearrangement links TRBV5-1 to TRBJ1-2, with 7 bases lining up with TRBD1. Germline V gene sequence: CDR1 SGHRS, CDR2 YFSETQ. Trimming took 4 bases from V and 7 from J; bases not matched to a gene: 10. CDR3 length: 14 residues. CDR3 coding DNA: TGCGCCAGCAGCCCGACACAGGGGTCGTCTGGCTACACCTTC. Its translation is CASSPTQGSSGYTF.

The chain carries TRBV13 and TRBJ2-7; 8 bases match TRBD1. The J segment lost 0 bases and the V segment lost 6 bases, leaving 4 bases of the junction unmatched. The length of the CDR3 is 14 residues. Germline CDR1 PRHDT, CDR2 FYEKMQ (reference sequence). CDR3 region: CASRKQGASYEQYF. CDR3 nucleotide sequence: TGTGCCAGCAGAAAGCAGGGGGCCTCCTACGAGCAGTACTTC.

The chain is built from TRBV5-4 and TRBJ2-3, with D perhaps matching TRBD2 (5 bases). The V gene's germline CDR1 is SGHNT and CDR2 YYREEE (reference sequence). The V and J ends lost 5 bases and 6 bases respectively, with 19 bases between them. This CDR3 is 15 amino acids long. Here the CDR3 DNA reads TGTGCCAGCAGGACGGGGAGCGCGACTGGGGATACGCAGTATTTT. Translated: CASRTGSATGDTQYF.

This chain links TRBV5-1 with TRBJ2-7; 13 bases align to TRBD2. V lost 0 bases to trimming and J lost 3 bases; unmatched junction nucleotides: 15. The CDR3 is 20 amino acids. Germline V gene sequence: CDR1 SGHRS, CDR2 YFSETQ. CDR3 region: CASSLAQGLAGPSQNYEQYF. The DNA of the CDR3 is TGCGCCAGCAGCTTGGCCCAGGGACTAGCGGGACCGTCCCAAAACTACGAGCAGTACTTC. The full variable domain, rest sourced from reference TRBV5-1 and TRBJ2-7, is KAGVTQTPRYLIKTRGQQVTLSCSPISGHRSVSWYQQTPGQGLQFLFEYFSETQRNKGNFPGRFSGRQFSNSRSEMNVSTLELGDSALYLCASSLAQGLAGPSQNYEQYFGPGTRLTVT.

This rearrangement joins TRBV5-4 to TRBJ1-2; possibly TRBD1 for D (5 bases). V gave up 0 bases and J gave up 4 bases, with 10 bases separating them. Germline values: CDR1 SGHNT, CDR2 YYREEE (reference sequence). The CDR3 runs 14 residues. CDR3 nucleotides: TGTGCCAGCAGCTTGGGGGGCGGCCTCTATGGCTACACCTTC. It encodes CASSLGGGLYGYTF.

The rearrangement uses TRBV25-1 and TRBJ2-3; 8 nucleotides line up with TRBD1. CDR1 is MGHDK, CDR2 SYGVNS, per germline. Trimming took 2 bases from V and 3 from J; bases not matched to a gene: 7. CDR3 size: 16 residues. The CDR3 protein is CASSESRQGLTDTQYF. The CDR3 region has the DNA TGTGCCAGCAGTGAAAGTCGACAGGGGTTGACAGATACGCAGTATTTT.

The chain employs TRBV9 and TRBJ2-3; D is undetermined. Germline CDR1 and CDR2: SGDLS and YYNGEE. V was shortened by 0 bases and J by 9 bases, with 11 bases between the two germline ends. This CDR3 region has 13 residues. The CDR3 sequence: CASSVGIRETQYF. As DNA, the CDR3 is TGTGCCAGCAGCGTAGGCATTCGAGAGACGCAGTATTTT.

V gene TRBV7-2 combines with J gene TRBJ2-7; a weak D match, TRBD1 (6 bases). CDR3 length: 15 amino acids. Trimming removed 4 bases from V and 2 bases from J, with 15 bases in between. From germline, CDR1 is SGHTA and CDR2 FQGNSA. The CDR3 is CASSSQSGHTYEQYF. For the CDR3, the DNA is TGTGCCAGCAGCTCCCAATCGGGACACACCTACGAGCAGTACTTC.

This rearrangement joins TRBV6-5 to TRBJ2-2, with D hard to call. The CDR3 totals 13 residues. V was trimmed by 7 bases and J by 3 bases, leaving 9 bases between them. Germline values: CDR1 MNHEY, CDR2 SVGAGI. CDR3 DNA: TGTGCCAGCATCCCCTACGACACCGGGGAGCTGTTTTTT. This encodes CASIPYDTGELFF.

The rearrangement uses TRBV10-3 and TRBJ1-1, with TRBD1 identical over 11 bases. The ends lost 7 bases at V and 4 bases at J; junction bases unmatched: 2. Looked up from germline, CDR1 is ENHRY and CDR2 is SYGVKD. There are 13 residues in the CDR3. The CDR3, as DNA: TGTGCCATCACCGGGACAGGGGGCACTGAAGCTTTCTTT. Its protein product is CAITGTGGTEAFF.

The chain links TRBV6-5 to TRBJ1-2; D might be TRBD1 (6 bases). The germline gives CDR1 MNHEY, CDR2 SVGAGI. Trimming removed 5 bases at V and 4 bases at J, with 14 bases between. The CDR3 spans 14 residues. CDR3 sequence: CASSTSGEGYGYTF. CDR3 DNA sequence: TGTGCCAGCAGTACATCAGGGGAAGGCTATGGCTACACCTTC.

The rearrangement links TRBV20-1 to TRBJ2-1; 7 bases map to TRBD2. The CDR3 has 11 residues. Unmatched junction bases numbered 1, after V lost 6 bases and J lost 5 bases. CDR1 is DFQATT, CDR2 SNEGSKA, per germline (reference sequence). The CDR3 region is CSARGDNEQFF. CDR3 sequence (DNA): TGCAGTGCCCGGGGGGACAATGAGCAGTTCTTC.

This sequence joins TRBV10-3 and TRBJ1-5; 8 nucleotides agree with TRBD1. The junction had 6 bases not matched to a gene; V was cut back by 6 bases and J by 2 bases. This CDR3 is built from 15 residues. Germline V gene lookup returns CDR1 ENHRY and CDR2 SYGVKD. The CDR3 sequence is CAISQQGDRNQPQHF. The CDR3 DNA reads as TGTGCCATCAGCCAACAGGGGGATCGCAATCAGCCCCAGCATTTT.

The CDR3 DNA follows: TGTGCCAGTAGTAAACGGACAGGGGACGCCTATAATTCACCCCTCCACTTT. Its translation is CASSKRTGDAYNSPLHF. V is TRBV19 and J is TRBJ1-6, with 9 nucleotides matching TRBD1. Germline assignment: CDR1 LNHDA and CDR2 SQIVND (reference sequence). Germline trimming cut 4 bases from V and 2 bases from J; bases unmatched to any gene: 6. This CDR3 is built from 17 residues. Variable domain in full (rest from reference TRBV19 and TRBJ1-6): DGGITQSPKYLFRKEGQNVTLSCEQNLNHDAMYWYRQDPGQGLRLIYYSQIVNDFQKGDIAEGYSVSREKKESFPLTVTSAQKNPTAFYLCASSKRTGDAYNSPLHFGNGTRLTVT.

The chain links TRBV6-1 to TRBJ1-1; D gene ambiguous. Trimming pared 1 base from V and 0 bases from J, leaving 3 bases between. Germline V CDR1 and CDR2: MNHNS, SASEGT. The CDR3 has 13 amino acids. The CDR3 DNA sequence: TGTGCCAGCAGTGAAGTGGTGAACACTGAAGCTTTCTTT. Translating gives CASSEVVNTEAFF.

This chain joins TRBV29-1 and TRBJ2-7; D could derive from TRBD1 or TRBD2 (5 bases each). The CDR3 contains 14 residues. Germline CDR1 SQVTM, CDR2 ANQGSEA. V lost 6 bases and J 4 bases, leaving 19 bases between the germline ends. CDR3 DNA: TGCAGCGTGGCCGGGACCCGATTAGGGTACGAGCAGTACTTC. Its translation is CSVAGTRLGYEQYF.

This sequence joins TRBV7-9 and TRBJ1-6; 8 nucleotides align to TRBD1. CDR1 is SEHNR, CDR2 FQNEAQ, per germline (reference sequence). CDR3 length: 15 residues. The J segment lost 10 bases and the V segment lost 1 base, leaving 6 bases of the junction unmatched. The CDR3 region has the DNA TGTGCCAGCAGCTTAGTGGGACAGGTCGAATCACCCCTCCACTTT. Translating gives CASSLVGQVESPLHF.

This clone is a singleton in its sample. The chain couples TRBV6-5 to TRBJ1-1, with 7 bases matching TRBD1. From germline, CDR1 is MNHEY and CDR2 SVGAGI. This CDR3 has 14 amino acids. J lost 3 bases, V lost 7 bases, and 8 bases had no gene match. The chain's CDR3 is CASISGGGYTEAFF. The CDR3 coding sequence is TGTGCCAGCATCTCAGGGGGGGGGTACACTGAAGCTTTCTTT.

The table lists this clone with a count of one. V and J are TRBV18 and TRBJ1-2, with no clear D. The V gene's germline CDR1 is KGHSH and CDR2 LQKENI. CDR3 length: 14 amino acids. V lost 2 bases and J lost 2, with 9 bases in between. CDR3 DNA sequence: TGTGCCAGCTCACCAAGATCGAACAACTATGGCTACACCTTC. It encodes CASSPRSNNYGYTF.

This clone was recorded only once. The chain carries TRBV30 and TRBJ2-7; D ambiguous. V was cut by 3 bases and J by 5 bases, with 8 bases left in between. The CDR3 is 11 residues long. Germline V gives CDR1 GTSNPN, CDR2 SVGIG (reference sequence). CDR3 residues: CAWRYYNEQYF. CDR3 bases: TGTGCCTGGAGGTATTACAACGAGCAGTACTTC.

This clone was detected a few times. The chain combines TRBV19 with TRBJ1-2; D may be TRBD1 (6 bases). This CDR3 has 14 residues. V lost 8 bases to trimming and J lost 3 bases, with 16 bases between them. Germline V gene lookup returns CDR1 LNHDA and CDR2 SQIVND (reference sequence). CDR3 nucleotides: TGTGCCAGTGGACGAGGGGGTAACGACTATGGCTACACCTTC. Amino acids: CASGRGGNDYGYTF. Filled out from reference TRBV19 and TRBJ1-2, the complete variable domain reads DGGITQSPKYLFRKEGQNVTLSCEQNLNHDAMYWYRQDPGQGLRLIYYSQIVNDFQKGDIAEGYSVSREKKESFPLTVTSAQKNPTAFYLCASGRGGNDYGYTFGSGTRLTVV.

The chain links TRBV3-1 (or the pseudogene TRBV3-2) to TRBJ2-6; maybe TRBD1 (6 bases). Germline V gene data show CDR1 as LGHDT and CDR2 as YNNKEL (reference sequence). CDR3 length: 15 amino acids. Between the trimmed V and J ends, which lost 3 bases and 1 base, there was a span of 7 bases. This CDR3 is CASSQGTSGANVLTF. In DNA form, the CDR3 reads TGTGCCAGCAGCCAGGGGACATCTGGGGCCAACGTCCTGACTTTC.

The chain uses TRBV11-2 and TRBJ2-3; weak D call: TRBD2 (7 bases). With 4 bases removed from V and 3 bases from J, the gap between germline ends came to 17 bases. CDR3 length equals 16 residues. Germline V gene lookup returns CDR1 SGHAT and CDR2 FQNNGV. The CDR3 DNA reads as TGTGCCAGCAGCTCACGGGGGGCGGGAGTTACAGATACGCAGTATTTT. Amino acids: CASSSRGAGVTDTQYF.

The chain joins TRBV20-1 to TRBJ2-5; 7 bases align to TRBD1. The V gene's germline CDR1 is DFQATT and CDR2 SNEGSKA (reference sequence). V was clipped by 3 bases and J by 1 base; unmatched bases: 8. This CDR3 has 15 amino acids. CDR3: CSASPDRDSQETQYF. As DNA, the CDR3 is TGCAGTGCTAGTCCCGACCGGGACAGCCAAGAGACCCAGTACTTC.

This clone was seen only once. V and J are TRBV4-1 and TRBJ2-1, with a tentative D call TRBD1 (5 bases). The germline V and J ends were trimmed by 0 bases and 12 bases, with 18 bases remaining between them. This CDR3 spans 15 amino acids. Germline values: CDR1 MGHRA, CDR2 YSYEKL. The CDR3 coding sequence is TGCGCCAGCAGCCAAGAGGGGCAGGGTGTCGGACCGCAGTTCTTC. Amino acid sequence: CASSQEGQGVGPQFF.

This clone was seen just once. J is TRBJ2-2 and V is TRBV5-4; 8 bases are shared with TRBD2. The CDR3 totals 18 residues. With 3 bases clipped from V and 4 bases from J, the junction kept 14 bases outside the gene matches. CDR1 SGHNT and CDR2 YYREEE come from the germline V gene (reference sequence). Here the CDR3 reads CASSSGTGGGSVTGELFF. The DNA for the CDR3 is TGTGCCAGCAGCTCAGGGACCGGGGGGGGATCGGTCACCGGGGAGCTGTTTTTT.